This TCR beta chain was captured by sequencing in a study of CD8 T cells in ankylosing spondylitis. The CDR3 contains 17 residues. The germline gives CDR1 SQVTM, CDR2 ANQGSEA. Between the trimmed V and J ends, which lost 0 bases and 5 bases, there was a span of 21 bases. The table lists this clonotype with many counts. One entry per CDR3 protein results from TCRdb running MiXCR on the 5' RACE reads. The sample records about 240,000 distinct CDR3 sequences, about 10% being singletons. The sequence derives from a male donor with ankylosing spondylitis or in good health (not recorded which). Sequenced material: blood, either unsorted or a sorted T cell fraction (not recorded which). The chain carries TRBV29-1 and TRBJ2-3; a weak D match, TRBD2 (6 bases). The CDR3 loop is CSVEDRSEGLRGDTQYF. The CDR3 DNA reads as TGCAGCGTTGAAGATCGGTCGGAGGGACTCCGGGGAGATACGCAGTATTTT.